The 24 T cell receptor beta chains below were found in one sample sequenced in a study of cytomegalovirus exposure and HLA in healthy donors. The study ran its PCR with 60 Vbeta and 13 Jbeta primers. Using immunoSEQ multiplex PCR, the repertoire was profiled, and TCRdb retains in-frame clones only, with some absent. The sample has about 100,000 clones; around three quarters are singletons. Sequenced: PBMCs. The receptors were gathered from a female donor in good health and CMV-seropositive.

The J gene is TRBJ2-2, the V gene TRBV7-2; tentatively, D is TRBD2 (5 bases). The V end lost 2 bases, the J end lost 5 bases, and 12 bases lay between the germline ends. CDR1 is SGHTA and CDR2 is FQGNSA in the germline V gene. The CDR3 covers 15 residues. CDR3 protein: CASSLRELGTGELFF. The DNA of the CDR3 is TGTGCCAGCAGCTTAAGGGAGTTGGGAACCGGGGAGCTGTTTTTT.

V usage is TRBV6-5 and J usage is TRBJ1-2; 9 bases match TRBD1. The V segment lost 0 bases and the J segment 7 bases; nucleotides outside the gene matches: 0. The CDR3 is 13 residues long. Germline V gene data show CDR1 as MNHEY and CDR2 as SVGAGI. The CDR3 DNA sequence: TGTGCCAGCAGTTACTCGGACAGGGGTGGCTACACCTTC. Amino acids: CASSYSDRGGYTF.

The chain combines TRBV18 with TRBJ2-5; D perhaps matches TRBD1 (5 bases). V was cut by 6 bases and J by 4 bases, with 12 bases left in between. Germline V gene data show CDR1 as KGHSH and CDR2 as LQKENI. The CDR3 runs 13 residues. The CDR3 sequence is CASSGQRGETQYF. The CDR3 DNA is TGTGCCAGCTCCGGCCAAAGGGGAGAGACCCAGTACTTC.

The gene calls are TRBV4-2 and TRBJ2-7; 8 nucleotides align to TRBD2. V shed 1 base and J 4 bases; nucleotides not matched to a gene: 9. This CDR3 comprises 16 residues. Germline lookup yields CDR1 LGHNA and CDR2 YNFKEQ. The CDR3 DNA sequence: TGTGCCAGCAGCCAAGGAGCCGGGACTAGTTGGTACGAGCAGTACTTC. As protein: CASSQGAGTSWYEQYF.

This chain uses TRBV6-5 with TRBJ2-7; D is possibly TRBD1 (6 bases). Trimming removed 5 bases from V and 5 bases from J, with 19 bases in between. The CDR3 is made up of 15 amino acids. CDR1 and CDR2 from the germline V gene are MNHEY and SVGAGI. The CDR3, as DNA: TGTGCCAGCAGTGGGGACCAGGGGCTAAGGAACGAGCAGTACTTC. Protein sequence: CASSGDQGLRNEQYF.

V is TRBV9 and J is TRBJ2-2; D is unresolved. Germline V gene data show CDR1 as SGDLS and CDR2 as YYNGEE. This CDR3 has 13 residues. The V gene lost 3 bases and the J gene lost 3 bases, with 6 bases spanning the gap. The CDR3 DNA is TGTGCCAGCAGCGCCCAATACACCGGGGAGCTGTTTTTT. The encoded protein is CASSAQYTGELFF.

This sequence joins TRBV4-1 and TRBJ2-1, with 10 bases identical to TRBD2. With V trimmed by 1 base and J by 0 bases, 3 bases remained unmatched. CDR3 size: 17 residues. Germline CDR1 is MGHRA and CDR2 is YSYEKL. The CDR3 sequence: CASSQALAGSSYNEQFF. For the CDR3, the DNA is TGCGCCAGCAGCCAAGCACTAGCGGGAAGCTCCTACAATGAGCAGTTCTTC.

This chain links TRBV7-8 with TRBJ2-2; TRBD2 might be the D (5 bases). Per the germline V gene, CDR1 is SGHVS and CDR2 is FQNEAQ. The CDR3 contains 13 residues. The V end was cut by 0 bases, the J end by 7 bases, with 6 bases between. CDR3 sequence (DNA): TGTGCCAGCAGCTTAGCAGGAGGCGGGGAGCTGTTTTTT. It yields the protein CASSLAGGGELFF.

This clone was found a few times. J is TRBJ1-1 and V is TRBV30; D gene uncertain. Looked up from germline, CDR1 is GTSNPN and CDR2 is SVGIG (reference sequence). Trimming stripped 1 base from V and 2 bases from J, with 8 bases between. The length of the CDR3 is 13 residues. CDR3 region: CAWSEQLNTEAFF. The DNA for the CDR3 is TGTGCCTGGAGTGAACAGTTAAACACTGAAGCTTTCTTT.

The V and J genes are TRBV7-9 and TRBJ1-1, with D unresolved. CDR1 SEHNR and CDR2 FQNEAQ come from the germline V gene (reference sequence). V was trimmed by 1 base and J by 4 bases, leaving 10 bases between them. The CDR3 extends over 14 amino acids. The CDR3 DNA reads TGTGCCAGCAGCTTAGTGCTGGGCGTCACTGAAGCTTTCTTT. It yields the protein CASSLVLGVTEAFF.

The rearrangement uses TRBV6-1 and TRBJ1-2; 7 positions agree with TRBD1. Germline lookup yields CDR1 MNHNS and CDR2 SASEGT. The CDR3 has 15 residues. Trimming took 4 bases from V and 2 from J; bases not matched to a gene: 7. The CDR3 region has the DNA TGTGCCAGCAGTGGGCAGGGGGTGGAAAACTATGGCTACACCTTC. Residues: CASSGQGVENYGYTF.

V gene TRBV7-2 combines with J gene TRBJ2-2, with D possibly TRBD2 on 5 matching bases. The germline V gene encodes CDR1 SGHTA and CDR2 FQGNSA. Trimming took 2 bases from V and 4 from J, leaving 11 bases between them. The CDR3 contains 15 residues. CDR3 sequence reads: CASSLRPRGTGELFF. DNA of the CDR3: TGTGCCAGCAGCTTACGACCCCGGGGCACCGGGGAGCTGTTTTTT.

J is TRBJ1-2 and V is TRBV18; D may be TRBD1 (6 bases). The CDR3 has 15 amino acids. V was trimmed by 4 bases and J by 0 bases, leaving 12 bases between them. Per germline, CDR1 KGHSH and CDR2 LQKENI. CDR3 bases: TGTGCCAGCTCACGTAACAGGGAAGCTAACTATGGCTACACCTTC. It is translated as CASSRNREANYGYTF.

This chain connects TRBV2 to TRBJ1-4; the D is unclear. V was pared by 4 bases and J by 7 bases, with 10 bases between. The CDR3 is 13 residues long. The germline CDR1 and CDR2 sequences are SNHLY and FYNNEI. The CDR3 protein is CASSAEGGEKLFF. Written as DNA, the CDR3 is TGTGCCAGCAGTGCGGAAGGAGGTGAAAAACTGTTTTTT.

This clone was detected once. V and J are TRBV4-1 and TRBJ2-3; possibly TRBD2 for D (6 bases). Germline V gene data show CDR1 as MGHRA and CDR2 as YSYEKL. CDR3 size: 13 residues. Deletions cut 0 bases from V and 7 bases from J, with 8 bases between. The CDR3 DNA is TGCGCCAGCAGCCAAGATCGGGGGAATACGCAGTATTTT. This translates into CASSQDRGNTQYF.

In DNA form, the CDR3 reads TGTGCCAGCACCGGACTAGCGAGAGGGAATGAGCAGTTCTTC. Translating it yields CASTGLARGNEQFF. The J gene is TRBJ2-1, the V gene TRBV6-5, with 9 nucleotides matching TRBD2. CDR1 is MNHEY, CDR2 SVGAGI, per germline. J lost 7 bases, V lost 7 bases, and 8 bases had no gene match. The length of the CDR3 is 14 residues.

This chain connects TRBV30 to TRBJ2-1, with a possible D match to TRBD2 (5 bases). The CDR3 length is 16 residues. V dropped 1 base and J dropped 0 bases, with 13 bases sitting between them. CDR1 and CDR2 (germline): GTSNPN, SVGIG (reference sequence). For the CDR3, the DNA is TGTGCCTGGAGTGATGGGGTGAGCGGCTCCTACAATGAGCAGTTCTTC. It specifies CAWSDGVSGSYNEQFF.

The chain uses TRBV5-4 and TRBJ2-2, with 10 bases fitting TRBD2. This CDR3 is built from 16 residues. The trim removed 1 base at V and 0 bases at J, leaving 0 bases unmatched. The V gene's germline CDR1 is SGHNT and CDR2 YYREEE (reference sequence). The CDR3 region is CASSLLAGANTGELFF. DNA of the CDR3: TGTGCCAGCAGCTTGCTAGCGGGAGCGAACACCGGGGAGCTGTTTTTT.

The chain is built from TRBV2 and TRBJ2-1, with 10 bases lining up with TRBD1. With 8 bases clipped from V and 5 bases from J, the junction kept 6 bases outside the gene matches. This CDR3 has 14 amino acids. Per the germline V gene, CDR1 is SNHLY and CDR2 is FYNNEI. CDR3 sequence: CASRRDRGNNEQFF. The CDR3 bases are TGTGCCAGCCGGAGGGACAGGGGAAACAATGAGCAGTTCTTC.

This rearrangement joins TRBV29-1 to TRBJ2-1; 8 bases match TRBD2. CDR3 length: 14 amino acids. Germline lookup yields CDR1 SQVTM and CDR2 ANQGSEA. Germline trimming cut 6 bases from V and 2 bases from J; bases unmatched to any gene: 6. CDR3 DNA sequence: TGCAGCGTCGGGCGGGAGGTCGCCTACAATGAGCAGTTCTTC. This codes for CSVGREVAYNEQFF.

CDR3 in amino acids: CASGVGTGYGYTF. Written as DNA, the CDR3 is TGTGCCAGCGGCGTCGGGACTGGCTATGGCTACACCTTC. This chain joins TRBV19 and TRBJ1-2, with D perhaps matching TRBD1 (5 bases). The CDR3 contains 13 residues. Looked up from germline, CDR1 is LNHDA and CDR2 is SQIVND (reference sequence). V lost 9 bases to trimming and J lost 4 bases, with 15 bases between them.

The chain employs TRBV5-4 and TRBJ2-7, with 8 bases fitting TRBD1. Germline CDR1 SGHNT, CDR2 YYREEE (reference sequence). V was clipped by 4 bases and J by 2 bases; unmatched bases: 8. This CDR3 contains 15 residues. CDR3: CASSQKRTGPYEQYF. The CDR3 region has the DNA TGTGCCAGCAGCCAAAAACGGACAGGGCCCTACGAGCAGTACTTC.

The chain carries TRBV10-3 and TRBJ2-7; possibly TRBD2 for D (6 bases). V gave up 3 bases and J gave up 7 bases, with 22 bases separating them. The CDR3 runs to 16 residues. Germline values: CDR1 ENHRY, CDR2 SYGVKD. CDR3 region: CAISDIPGRGRGEQYF. The DNA for the CDR3 is TGTGCCATCAGTGATATCCCGGGTCGCGGTCGGGGGGAGCAGTACTTC.

The rearrangement uses TRBV11-2 and TRBJ1-1, with TRBD1 matching over 10 bases. The CDR3 runs 16 residues. J was trimmed by 0 bases and V by 5 bases; bases with no gene match: 6. In germline, CDR1 is SGHAT, CDR2 FQNNGV. The CDR3 sequence: CASSPRDRGMNTEAFF. The CDR3 DNA follows: TGTGCCAGCAGCCCCCGGGACAGGGGAATGAACACTGAAGCTTTCTTT. Full variable domain (outside the CDR3, taken from reference TRBV11-2 and TRBJ1-1): EAGVAQSPRYKIIEKRQSVAFWCNPISGHATLYWYQQILGQGPKLLIQFQNNGVVDDSQLPKDRFSAERLKGVDSTLKIQPAKLEDSAVYLCASSPRDRGMNTEAFFGQGTRLTVV.